The rows below give T cell receptor beta chains drawn from one sample of a study of beta chain features in type 1 diabetes. TCRdb keeps only in-frame clones here, not all; method: immunoSEQ multiplex PCR. Altogether 300,000 or so clones are present, around 7.6% being singletons, with the ten largest covering 0.44%. Sequencing input: central memory CD4+ T cells from blood. These receptors all stem from a woman aged 18-35 years in good health. The CDR3 runs from the conserved cysteine through the conserved F or W. The D gene is left open where the match is weak. Clone size appears in some rows only: once, few, many, or a class for an expanded clone.

j_call clone_size d_call v_call cdr3_aa cdr3_nt
TRBJ1-5 NA TRBD1 TRBV19 CASSGSGTGNQPQHF TGTGCCAGTAGTGGTTCCGGGACAGGGAATCAGCCCCAGCATTTT
TRBJ2-5 NA NA TRBV7-9 CASSLNSYRPASETQYF TGTGCCAGCAGCTTAAATTCTTATAGGCCCGCATCAGAGACCCAGTACTTC
TRBJ1-1 few NA TRBV5-4 CASSFGQGRATEAFF TGTGCCAGCAGCTTTGGGCAGGGGCGTGCTACTGAAGCTTTCTTT
TRBJ2-3 NA TRBD2 TRBV15 CATSNSGRESDTQYF TGTGCCACCAGCAATAGCGGGAGGGAATCAGATACGCAGTATTTT
TRBJ2-7 many NA TRBV6-5 CASSYLEGRKQYF TGTGCCAGCAGTTACTTGGAGGGCCGGAAGCAGTACTTC
TRBJ1-2 few TRBD1 TRBV4-3 CASSQQGVPNYGYTF TGCGCCAGCAGCCAACAGGGGGTTCCTAACTATGGCTACACCTTC
TRBJ2-1 many TRBD2 TRBV19 CASSRSGRAVDSEQFF TGTGCCAGTAGTCGTAGCGGGAGGGCCGTAGACAGTGAGCAGTTCTTC
TRBJ1-3 many NA TRBV18 CASSPLTVGNTIYF TGTGCCAGCTCACCACTAACAGTTGGAAACACCATATATTTT
TRBJ2-7 few NA TRBV19 CASSWQGGTYEQYF TGTGCCAGTAGTTGGCAGGGTGGGACCTACGAGCAGTACTTC
TRBJ1-1 NA NA TRBV18 CASSPESRGGGEAFF TGTGCCAGCTCACCGGAGTCGAGGGGAGGCGGCGAAGCTTTCTTT
TRBJ2-1 few TRBD2 TRBV5-1 CASSLEFQAGYEQFF TGCGCCAGCAGCTTGGAATTCCAAGCGGGATATGAGCAGTTCTTC
TRBJ2-7 few NA TRBV2 CASTEGILGKPYEQYF TGTGCCAGCACCGAGGGCATTCTAGGGAAGCCCTACGAGCAGTACTTC
TRBJ2-3 few NA TRBV20-1 CSAWSDTQYF TGCAGTGCGTGGTCGGATACGCAGTATTTT
TRBJ2-7 many NA TRBV5-4 CASSLGVAFLSEQYF TGTGCCAGCAGCTTGGGAGTCGCCTTCCTATCCGAGCAGTACTTC
TRBJ2-1 few NA TRBV6-6 CASSYTTGTSYNEQFF TGTGCCAGCAGTTACACAACTGGGACCTCCTACAATGAGCAGTTCTTC
TRBJ2-6 few NA TRBV7-2 CASSLDLSGANVLTF TGTGCCAGCAGCTTAGACCTCTCTGGGGCCAACGTCCTGACTTTC
TRBJ2-1 NA NA TRBV4-3 CASSHAPGTDTYNEQFF TGCGCCAGCAGCCATGCACCTGGGACTGATACCTACAATGAGCAGTTCTTC
TRBJ1-2 few NA TRBV11-2 CASSIQGGNYGYTF TGTGCCAGCAGTATACAGGGAGGTAACTATGGCTACACCTTC
TRBJ2-2 few TRBD1 TRBV15 CATSRKTGASGELFF TGTGCCACCAGCAGAAAGACAGGGGCCAGCGGGGAGCTGTTTTTT
TRBJ1-1 few NA TRBV5-8 CASSLEPGTLAFF TGTGCCAGCAGCTTGGAACCAGGGACTTTGGCTTTCTTT
TRBJ1-5 few NA TRBV7-6 CASSQQARGSNQPQHF TGTGCCAGCAGCCAACAAGCCAGGGGTAGCAATCAGCCCCAGCATTTT
TRBJ1-1 few NA TRBV7-2 CASSAGVGTEAFF TGTGCCAGCAGCGCCGGCGTGGGCACTGAAGCTTTCTTT
TRBJ2-1 NA NA TRBV2 CASIQTPRAGEQFF TGTGCCAGCATACAAACCCCCAGGGCGGGTGAGCAGTTCTTC
TRBJ2-5 few NA TRBV6-1 CASSEYGGETQYF TGTGCCAGCAGTGAATATGGAGGGGAGACCCAGTACTTC
TRBJ2-7 NA TRBD2 TRBV4-3 CASSQMRTSIGQYF TGCGCCAGCAGCCAAATGCGGACTAGCATCGGGCAGTACTTC
TRBJ2-1 few NA TRBV6-5 CASSNPTSMDEQFF TGTGCCAGCAGCAACCCGACTAGTATGGATGAGCAGTTCTTC
TRBJ2-7 few NA TRBV9 CASSISGEISYEQYF TGTGCCAGCAGCATAAGTGGGGAGATTTCCTACGAGCAGTACTTC
TRBJ2-5 few TRBD2 TRBV6-5 CATSGSETQYF TGTGCGACTAGCGGGAGTGAGACCCAGTACTTC
TRBJ1-2 NA NA TRBV28 CASSLPGYRYGYTF TGTGCCAGCAGTTTGCCAGGGTATCGATATGGCTACACCTTC
TRBJ1-5 few NA TRBV28 CASSFYQPQHF TGTGCCAGCAGTTTTTATCAGCCCCAGCATTTT
TRBJ2-7 NA NA TRBV29-1 CSVEDPSYHEQYF TGCAGCGTTGAAGACCCTAGCTACCACGAGCAGTACTTC
TRBJ2-1 NA TRBD1 TRBV5-4 CASSSGQSIVEQFF TGTGCCAGCAGCTCGGGACAGTCGATTGTTGAGCAGTTCTTC
TRBJ2-3 NA TRBD1 TRBV28 CASSQGAYTDTQYF TGTGCCAGCTCCCAGGGGGCATACACAGATACGCAGTATTTT
TRBJ2-1 many NA TRBV27 CASRPSGGEQFF TGTGCCAGCAGGCCGTCTGGGGGTGAGCAGTTCTTC
TRBJ2-7 few TRBD1 TRBV28 CASSGTGRSYEQYF TGTGCCAGCAGTGGGACAGGGAGAAGTTACGAGCAGTACTTC
TRBJ1-1 few NA TRBV7-2 CASSPSTGGNTEAFF TGTGCCAGCAGCCCATCTACCGGGGGAAACACTGAAGCTTTCTTT
TRBJ1-5 many NA TRBV21-1 CASRRDNAHSNQPQHF TGTGCCAGCAGGCGGGACAATGCACATAGCAATCAGCCCCAGCATTTT
TRBJ2-7 NA NA TRBV7-9 CASSLRSVVSEQYF TGTGCCAGCAGCTTGAGGTCAGTGGTGAGCGAGCAGTACTTC
TRBJ2-1 many TRBD1 TRBV2 CASRARQGNNNEQFF TGTGCCAGCAGGGCGAGACAGGGGAACAACAATGAGCAGTTCTTC
TRBJ1-5 NA NA TRBV28 CASSGRRTYSNQPQHF TGTGCCAGCAGCGGGAGACGGACATATAGCAATCAGCCCCAGCATTTT
TRBJ2-3 NA NA TRBV4-3 CASSQDPITGRTDTQYF TGCGCCAGCAGCCAAGATCCTATTACAGGGAGGACAGATACGCAGTATTTT
TRBJ2-1 NA TRBD2 TRBV10-3 CAISGQLAAYNEQFF TGTGCCATCAGTGGTCAACTAGCGGCCTACAATGAGCAGTTCTTC
TRBJ2-1 many TRBD1 TRBV29-1 CSVGRDRGWEQFF TGCAGCGTTGGCCGGGACAGGGGATGGGAGCAGTTCTTC
TRBJ2-1 NA NA TRBV11-2 CATSQRRYNEQFF TGTGCCACTAGCCAGCGGAGATACAATGAGCAGTTCTTC
TRBJ1-2 few NA TRBV19 CASSIGLADSKLYGYTF TGTGCCAGTAGTATAGGCCTCGCGGACAGCAAACTCTATGGCTACACCTTC
TRBJ2-1 NA TRBD2 TRBV7-8 CASRMGSGGSSYNEQFF TGTGCCAGCAGGATGGGTAGCGGGGGGAGCTCCTACAATGAGCAGTTCTTC
TRBJ2-3 few TRBD1 TRBV7-2 CASSLGPGGKDTQYF TGTGCCAGCAGCTTAGGCCCAGGGGGTAAGGATACGCAGTATTTT
TRBJ1-1 many TRBD1 TRBV10-3 CAISEGQGGNTEAFF TGTGCCATCAGTGAGGGACAGGGAGGGAACACTGAAGCTTTCTTT
TRBJ2-3 few TRBD2 TRBV9 CASSVAGLATDTQYF TGTGCCAGCAGCGTAGCCGGACTAGCAACAGATACGCAGTATTTT
TRBJ2-3 NA NA TRBV7-2 CASNVTDTQYF TGTGCCAGCAATGTCACAGATACGCAGTATTTT
TRBJ2-5 NA TRBD1 TRBV25-1 CASSDRTGFASTQYF TGTGCCAGCAGTGATAGGACAGGGTTTGCCTCGACCCAGTACTTC
TRBJ2-2 many NA TRBV7-9 CASRKGVLNTGELFF TGTGCCAGCAGGAAGGGCGTGCTGAACACCGGGGAGCTGTTTTTT
TRBJ2-3 many TRBD2 TRBV5-4 CASSLGLAGDTQYF TGTGCCAGCAGCCTCGGACTAGCAGGAGATACGCAGTATTTT
TRBJ2-2 NA NA TRBV11-2 CASSATTGHRTGELFF TGTGCCAGCAGCGCAACAACGGGACACCGCACCGGGGAGCTGTTTTTT
TRBJ2-3 NA NA TRBV19 CASSRGVGTDTQYF TGTGCCAGTTCGCGGGGCGTAGGCACAGATACGCAGTATTTT
TRBJ1-2 NA NA TRBV2 CASSSDALGGYTF TGTGCCAGCAGTTCAGACGCGTTGGGTGGCTACACCTTC
TRBJ2-2 many TRBD1 TRBV28 CASRLQGAGTGELFF TGTGCCAGCAGGCTACAGGGGGCAGGCACCGGGGAGCTGTTTTTT
TRBJ2-1 many NA TRBV4-3 CASSQELLPYNEQFF TGCGCCAGCAGCCAAGAGCTACTACCCTACAATGAGCAGTTCTTC
TRBJ2-1 few TRBD2 TRBV7-2 CASSPSGRNYNEQFF TGTGCCAGCAGCCCAAGCGGGAGGAACTACAATGAGCAGTTCTTC